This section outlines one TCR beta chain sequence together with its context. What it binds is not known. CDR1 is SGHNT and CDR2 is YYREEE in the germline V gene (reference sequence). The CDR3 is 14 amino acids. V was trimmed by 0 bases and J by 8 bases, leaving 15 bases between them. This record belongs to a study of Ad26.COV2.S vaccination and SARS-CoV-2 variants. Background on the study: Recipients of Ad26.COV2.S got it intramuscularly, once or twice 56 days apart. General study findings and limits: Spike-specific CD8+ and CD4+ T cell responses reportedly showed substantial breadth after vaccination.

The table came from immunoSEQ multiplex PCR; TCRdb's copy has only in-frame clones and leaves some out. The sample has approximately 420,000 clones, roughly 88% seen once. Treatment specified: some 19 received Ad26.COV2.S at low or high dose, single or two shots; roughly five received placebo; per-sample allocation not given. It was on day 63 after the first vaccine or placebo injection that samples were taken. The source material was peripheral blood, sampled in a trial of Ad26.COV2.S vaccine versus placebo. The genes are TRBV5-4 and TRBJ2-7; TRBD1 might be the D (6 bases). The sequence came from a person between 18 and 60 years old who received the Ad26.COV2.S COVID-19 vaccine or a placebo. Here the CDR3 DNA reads TGTGCCAGCAGCTTGGAACGGGACATAGTCCAGCAGTACTTC. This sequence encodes CASSLERDIVQQYF.